These 24 T cell receptor beta chains originate from one sample sequenced in a study of blood T cell repertoires in COVID-19. The assay was immunoSEQ multiplex PCR, and TCRdb's table has in-frame clones only and misses some. The sample holds roughly 160,000 clones, almost 85% seen once. Sequenced input: PBMCs or T cells enriched from blood (not recorded which). The receptors here all came from a man in his fifties who had recovered from COVID-19.

This chain connects TRBV7-9 to TRBJ2-3; 10 bases align to TRBD1. CDR1 and CDR2 from the germline V gene are SEHNR and FQNEAQ (reference sequence). The V gene end was trimmed by 4 bases and the J gene end by 2 bases; junction bases not matched to a gene: 6. The CDR3 runs to 16 residues. CDR3 sequence (DNA): TGTGCCAGCAGCTCGCCGGGACAGGGGCTCACAGATACGCAGTATTTT. This codes for CASSSPGQGLTDTQYF.

The chain recombines TRBV12-5 with TRBJ1-3; 7 positions match TRBD1. This CDR3 has 15 amino acids. Germline CDR1 is LGHNT and CDR2 is FRNRAP. The J segment lost 0 bases and the V segment lost 1 base, leaving 0 bases of the junction unmatched. The DNA of the CDR3 is TGTGCTAGTGGTTTGGGGGACAGCTCTGGAAACACCATATATTTT. Its protein product is CASGLGDSSGNTIYF.

The chain employs TRBV5-1 and TRBJ1-2; TRBD1 agrees at 9 bases. The germline V gene has CDR1 SGHRS and CDR2 YFSETQ. V trimming: 4 bases; J trimming: 4 bases; junction bases outside the gene matches: 8. The CDR3 has 15 residues. CDR3 sequence: CASSVGTGRAYGYTF. CDR3 DNA: TGCGCCAGCAGCGTAGGGACAGGGCGGGCCTATGGCTACACCTTC. The full variable domain, with the rest looked up from reference TRBV5-1 and TRBJ1-2, is KAGVTQTPRYLIKTRGQQVTLSCSPISGHRSVSWYQQTPGQGLQFLFEYFSETQRNKGNFPGRFSGRQFSNSRSEMNVSTLELGDSALYLCASSVGTGRAYGYTFGSGTRLTVV.

This chain joins TRBV7-9 and TRBJ2-1; TRBD2 agrees at 9 bases. V shed 5 bases, J shed 7 bases, and the junction held 21 bases outside the gene matches. The CDR3 extends over 19 amino acids. Germline CDR1 is SEHNR and CDR2 is FQNEAQ (reference sequence). In DNA, the CDR3 is TGTGCCAGCAGCCCTATTTTACGTCGGCTAGCGGGAAAAGGGAATGAGCAGTTCTTC. Protein: CASSPILRRLAGKGNEQFF.

The J gene is TRBJ1-2, the V gene TRBV15, with 7 bases fitting TRBD1. V shed 4 bases and J 3 bases; nucleotides not matched to a gene: 8. This CDR3 has 15 residues. Germline V gene lookup returns CDR1 LNHNV and CDR2 YYDKDF (reference sequence). CDR3 sequence reads: CATSTQIQGDYGYTF. Written as DNA, the CDR3 is TGTGCCACCAGCACACAAATTCAGGGGGACTATGGCTACACCTTC.

The chain recombines TRBV18 with TRBJ2-3; D remains ambiguous. V lost 6 bases and J 0 bases, leaving 16 bases between the germline ends. Germline CDR1 is KGHSH and CDR2 is LQKENI. The CDR3 sequence is 16 residues long. The CDR3 reads CASSPGVPSSTDTQYF. The CDR3 coding sequence is TGTGCCAGCTCGCCTGGAGTACCCTCAAGCACAGATACGCAGTATTTT.

The chain carries TRBV29-1 and TRBJ2-7; 12 nucleotides agree with TRBD1. Germline CDR1 SQVTM, CDR2 ANQGSEA. The CDR3 contains 15 residues. V dropped 0 bases and J dropped 5; count of bases not matched to a gene: 5. This CDR3 is CSVEDYGTGGNEQYF. CDR3 sequence (DNA): TGCAGCGTTGAAGACTATGGGACAGGGGGCAACGAGCAGTACTTC.

This clone was seen a handful of times. The chain has TRBV5-1 and TRBJ2-5; TRBD2 might be the D (6 bases). This CDR3 has 15 amino acids. Germline CDR1 is SGHRS and CDR2 is YFSETQ. V was clipped by 3 bases and J by 5 bases, with 17 bases between them. CDR3 nucleotides: TGCGCCAGCAGCTGGAGGGAGGCCATTGGGGAGACCCAGTACTTC. It codes for CASSWREAIGETQYF.

The gene calls are TRBV7-2 and TRBJ2-1; 10 nucleotides match TRBD1. The J segment lost 14 bases and the V segment lost 4 bases, leaving 5 bases of the junction unmatched. There are 12 residues in the CDR3. Per germline, CDR1 SGHTA and CDR2 FQGNSA. In DNA form, the CDR3 reads TGTGCCAGCAGCTCCCCGACAGGGGGCAAGTTCTTC. It encodes CASSSPTGGKFF.

V and J are TRBV2 and TRBJ1-1; 9 positions match TRBD1. With 7 bases clipped from V and 2 bases from J, the junction kept 20 bases outside the gene matches. The germline V gene encodes CDR1 SNHLY and CDR2 FYNNEI. The CDR3 runs 19 residues. The CDR3 spells CASTIIGTGSALGNTEAFF. The DNA for the CDR3 is TGTGCCAGCACCATAATAGGGACAGGGAGTGCGTTGGGTAACACTGAAGCTTTCTTT.

This rearrangement joins TRBV18 to TRBJ1-4, with 7 bases identical to TRBD1. This CDR3 is 14 amino acids long. Looked up from germline, CDR1 is KGHSH and CDR2 is LQKENI. The V gene end was trimmed by 4 bases and the J gene end by 6 bases; junction bases not matched to a gene: 5. As DNA, the CDR3 is TGTGCCAGCTCACGTTCAGGGACAGATGAAAAACTGTTTTTT. Translating it yields CASSRSGTDEKLFF.

The V gene is TRBV5-1, the J gene TRBJ2-1; 7 bases are a match to TRBD2. This CDR3 has 14 amino acids. The germline V gene has CDR1 SGHRS and CDR2 YFSETQ. The V and J ends lost 3 bases and 7 bases, in that order; junction bases with no gene match: 7. The CDR3 protein is CASSYTTSTNEQFF. As DNA, the CDR3 is TGCGCCAGCAGCTACACGACTAGCACTAATGAGCAGTTCTTC.

The rearrangement uses TRBV2 and TRBJ2-5, with 8 bases fitting TRBD2. V was pared by 7 bases and J by 5 bases, with 3 bases of the junction left unmatched. CDR3 length: 12 residues. Germline loops: CDR1 SNHLY, CDR2 FYNNEI. CDR3 region: CASNREGETQYF. CDR3 coding DNA: TGTGCCAGCAATCGGGAGGGGGAGACCCAGTACTTC.

The chain combines TRBV19 with TRBJ1-5; unclear D gene. Trimming pared 1 base from V and 3 bases from J, leaving 7 bases between. The CDR3 is 14 residues long. The germline gives CDR1 LNHDA, CDR2 SQIVND (reference sequence). DNA of the CDR3: TGTGCCAGTAGTATAGTAGTCTTCAATCAGCCCCAGCATTTT. The encoded protein is CASSIVVFNQPQHF.

This clone came up once. CDR3 amino acids: CASSRTGGGSNQPQHF. As DNA, the CDR3 is TGTGCCAGCAGTCGAACAGGGGGCGGGAGCAATCAGCCCCAGCATTTT. The chain uses TRBV6-6 and TRBJ1-5; 9 bases fit TRBD1. Losses at the gene ends were 5 bases for V and 1 base for J; bases not matched to a gene: 6. Germline CDR1 reads MNHNY; CDR2 reads SVGAGI (reference sequence). There are 16 residues in the CDR3.

The CDR3 region has the DNA TGTGCCAGCAGTCCGAGCTCCTACGAGCAGTACTTC. Translation gives CASSPSSYEQYF. The chain has TRBV28 and TRBJ2-7, with unresolved D. Germline V gene lookup returns CDR1 MDHEN and CDR2 SYDVKM. The CDR3 is 12 residues long. V gave up 5 bases and J gave up 0 bases, with 5 bases separating them.

V gene TRBV6-1 combines with J gene TRBJ1-6, with TRBD1 as a possible D gene (5 bases). CDR3 length: 18 residues. Between the trimmed V and J ends, which lost 2 bases and 5 bases, there was a span of 19 bases. CDR1 is MNHNS, CDR2 SASEGT, per germline. The CDR3 coding sequence is TGTGCCAGCAGTGAAACAAACGGTGGAGGGGTAGATAATTCACCCCTCCACTTT. Protein: CASSETNGGGVDNSPLHF.

V is TRBV7-9 and J is TRBJ1-1; D call uncertain. Germline CDR1 is SEHNR and CDR2 is FQNEAQ (reference sequence). Trimming removed 5 bases from V and 3 bases from J, with 19 bases in between. The length of the CDR3 is 16 residues. Here the CDR3 DNA reads TGTGCCAGCAGCCCTGGGCCTAGTCCCGGGGACACTGAAGCTTTCTTT. Its protein is CASSPGPSPGDTEAFF.

This clone was detected a few times. At one end the junction does not follow the germline gene, possibly because of a read error. The V and J genes are TRBV5-4 and TRBJ2-7; D possibly corresponds to TRBD1 (5 bases). The CDR3 totals 12 residues. Germline-derived CDR1 and CDR2 are SGHNT and YYREEE (reference sequence). CDR3 in DNA: TGTGCCAGCAGCGCGGTAGGGGTCCTCCCTCACTTC. It yields the protein CASSAVGVLPHF.

V is TRBV7-8 and J is TRBJ2-7; the match to TRBD1 covers 8 bases. The germline gives CDR1 SGHVS, CDR2 FQNEAQ. CDR3 length equals 13 residues. The V segment lost 5 bases and the J segment 3 bases; nucleotides outside the gene matches: 3. CDR3 bases: TGTGCCAGCAGCGCACAGGGGGGCTACGAGCAGTACTTC. The encoded protein is CASSAQGGYEQYF. Full variable domain (outside the CDR3, taken from reference TRBV7-8 and TRBJ2-7): GAGVSQSPRYKVAKRGQDVALRCDPISGHVSLFWYQQALGQGPEFLTYFQNEAQLDKSGLPSDRFFAERPEGSVSTLKIQRTQQEDSAVYLCASSAQGGYEQYFGPGTRLTVT.

This clone appeared many times. CDR3 in amino acids: CASSFGSYNSPLHF. DNA for the CDR3: TGTGCCAGCAGTTTCGGCTCCTATAATTCACCCCTCCACTTT. The V gene is TRBV28, the J gene TRBJ1-6; D gene unclear. The CDR3 covers 14 residues. The V gene's germline CDR1 is MDHEN and CDR2 SYDVKM. Deletions cut 3 bases from V and 0 bases from J, with 3 bases between.

The rearrangement links TRBV5-4 to TRBJ2-7; TRBD1 matches 8 bases. J was trimmed by 5 bases and V by 5 bases; bases with no gene match: 12. Per the germline V gene, CDR1 is SGHNT and CDR2 is YYREEE (reference sequence). The CDR3 is made up of 15 amino acids. Written as DNA, the CDR3 is TGTGCCAGCAGTCATCATGCGGACAGGGCCAACGAGCAGTACTTC. Translation: CASSHHADRANEQYF.

V gene TRBV6-1 combines with J gene TRBJ1-4; 12 bases align to TRBD1. Germline loops: CDR1 MNHNS, CDR2 SASEGT. V trimming: 3 bases; J trimming: 8 bases; junction bases outside the gene matches: 10. The CDR3 is 17 amino acids. The CDR3 spells CASSEGQGAPRGEKLFF. The CDR3 region has the DNA TGTGCCAGCAGTGAGGGACAGGGGGCGCCGCGGGGGGAAAAACTGTTTTTT.

In regard to this clone: The identical CDR3 is also encoded by other nucleotide sequences in the sample. This chain uses TRBV5-1 with TRBJ1-5; D may be TRBD1 (6 bases). The germline V gene has CDR1 SGHRS and CDR2 YFSETQ. The CDR3 loop spans 14 amino acids. Trimming took off 2 bases at V and 3 bases at J, with 9 bases between the two ends. The CDR3 loop reads CASSLTGSNQPQHF. For the CDR3, the DNA is TGCGCCAGCAGCTTAACAGGGTCCAATCAGCCCCAGCATTTT.